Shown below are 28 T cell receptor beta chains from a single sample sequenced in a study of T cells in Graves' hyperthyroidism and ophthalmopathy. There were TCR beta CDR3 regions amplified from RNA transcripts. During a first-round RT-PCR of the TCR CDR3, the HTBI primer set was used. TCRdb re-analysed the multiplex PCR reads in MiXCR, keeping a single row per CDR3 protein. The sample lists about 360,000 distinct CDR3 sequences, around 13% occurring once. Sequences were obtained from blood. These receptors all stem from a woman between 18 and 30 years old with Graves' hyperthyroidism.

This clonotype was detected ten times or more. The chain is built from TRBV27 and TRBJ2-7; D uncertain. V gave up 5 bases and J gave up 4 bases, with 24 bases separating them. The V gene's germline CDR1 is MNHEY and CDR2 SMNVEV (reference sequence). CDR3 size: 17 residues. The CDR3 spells CASSPSLIGRAPYEQYF. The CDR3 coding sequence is TGTGCCAGCAGTCCCTCCCTTATTGGTAGGGCTCCATACGAGCAGTACTTC.

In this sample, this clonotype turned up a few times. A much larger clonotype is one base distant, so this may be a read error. CDR3 nucleotides: TGTGCCAGCAGACCGGGAGGGCCCTCCAAAAACATTCAGTACTTC. This sequence encodes CASRPGGPSKNIQYF. The gene calls are TRBV28 and TRBJ2-4, with 8 bases that match TRBD2. V lost 6 bases and J lost 2; bases outside the gene matches: 6. Germline V gene lookup returns CDR1 MDHEN and CDR2 SYDVKM. The CDR3 is made up of 15 amino acids.

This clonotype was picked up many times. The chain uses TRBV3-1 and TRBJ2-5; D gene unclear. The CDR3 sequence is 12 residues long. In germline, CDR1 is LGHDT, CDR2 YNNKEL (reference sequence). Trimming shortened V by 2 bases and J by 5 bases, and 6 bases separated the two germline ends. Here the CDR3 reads CASSQQFETQYF. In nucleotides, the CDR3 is TGTGCCAGCAGCCAACAGTTTGAGACCCAGTACTTC.

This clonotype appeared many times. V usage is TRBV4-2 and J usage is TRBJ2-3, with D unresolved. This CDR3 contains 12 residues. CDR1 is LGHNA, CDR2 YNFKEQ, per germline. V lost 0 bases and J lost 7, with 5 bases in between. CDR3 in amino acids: CASSQDWYTQYF. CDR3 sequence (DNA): TGTGCCAGCAGCCAAGACTGGTATACGCAGTATTTT.

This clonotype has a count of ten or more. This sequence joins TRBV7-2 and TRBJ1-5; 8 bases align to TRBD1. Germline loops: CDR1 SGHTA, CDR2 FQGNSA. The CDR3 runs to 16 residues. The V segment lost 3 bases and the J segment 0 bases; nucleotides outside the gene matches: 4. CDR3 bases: TGTGCCAGCAGCTTTACAGGGGGTTATAGCAATCAGCCCCAGCATTTT. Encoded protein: CASSFTGGYSNQPQHF.

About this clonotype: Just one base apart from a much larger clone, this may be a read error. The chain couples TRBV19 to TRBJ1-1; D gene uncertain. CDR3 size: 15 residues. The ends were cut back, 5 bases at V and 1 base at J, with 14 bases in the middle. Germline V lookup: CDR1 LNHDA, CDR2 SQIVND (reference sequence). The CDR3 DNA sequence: TGTGCCAGTAGTGCCCGGGCGTTGCCGAACACTGAAGCTTTCTTT. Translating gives CASSARALPNTEAFF.

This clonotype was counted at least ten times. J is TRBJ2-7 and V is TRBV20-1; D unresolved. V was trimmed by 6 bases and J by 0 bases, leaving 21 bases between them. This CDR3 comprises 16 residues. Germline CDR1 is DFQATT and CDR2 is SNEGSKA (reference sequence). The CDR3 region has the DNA TGCAGTGCCACACGCGGCCTCAGTCCGGGCTCCTACGAGCAGTACTTC. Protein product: CSATRGLSPGSYEQYF.

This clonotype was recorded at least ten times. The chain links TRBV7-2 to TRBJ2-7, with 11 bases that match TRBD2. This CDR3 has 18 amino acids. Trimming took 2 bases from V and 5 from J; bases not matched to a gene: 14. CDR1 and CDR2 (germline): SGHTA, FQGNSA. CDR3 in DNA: TGTGCCAGCAGCTTATTTATCAGGATAGCGGGAGGGGGCCACGAGCAGTACTTC. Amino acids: CASSLFIRIAGGGHEQYF.

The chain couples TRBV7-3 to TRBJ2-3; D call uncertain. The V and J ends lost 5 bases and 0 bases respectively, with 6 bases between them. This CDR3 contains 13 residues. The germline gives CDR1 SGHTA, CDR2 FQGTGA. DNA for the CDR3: TGTGCCAGCAGCATAGGGAGCACAGATACGCAGTATTTT. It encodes CASSIGSTDTQYF.

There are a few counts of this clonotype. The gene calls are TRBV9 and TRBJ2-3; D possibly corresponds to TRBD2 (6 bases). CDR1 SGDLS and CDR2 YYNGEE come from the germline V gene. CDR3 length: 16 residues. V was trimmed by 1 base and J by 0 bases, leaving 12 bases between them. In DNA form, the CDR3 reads TGTGCCAGCAGCGTAACCTTCGGGGGAAGCACAGATACGCAGTATTTT. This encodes CASSVTFGGSTDTQYF.

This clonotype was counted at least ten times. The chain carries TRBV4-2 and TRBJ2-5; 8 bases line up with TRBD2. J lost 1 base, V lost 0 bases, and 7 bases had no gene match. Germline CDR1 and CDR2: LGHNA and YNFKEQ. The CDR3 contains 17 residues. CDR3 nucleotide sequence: TGTGCCAGCAGCCAAGACGGGAGCGGGGGTATCCAAGAGACCCAGTACTTC. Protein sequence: CASSQDGSGGIQETQYF.

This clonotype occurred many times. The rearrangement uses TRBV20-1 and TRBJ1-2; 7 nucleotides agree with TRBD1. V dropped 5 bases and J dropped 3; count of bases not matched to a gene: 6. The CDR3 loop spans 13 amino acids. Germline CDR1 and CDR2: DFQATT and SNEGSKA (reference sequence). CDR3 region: CSARAGTDYGYTF. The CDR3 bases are TGCAGTGCTCGCGCAGGGACAGACTATGGCTACACCTTC.

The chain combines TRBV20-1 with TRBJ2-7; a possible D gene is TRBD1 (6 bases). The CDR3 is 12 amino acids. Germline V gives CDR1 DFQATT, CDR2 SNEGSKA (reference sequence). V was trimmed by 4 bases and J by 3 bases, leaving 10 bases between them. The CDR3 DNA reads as TGCAGTGCTAACGACAGGATCTACGAGCAGTACTTC. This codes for CSANDRIYEQYF.

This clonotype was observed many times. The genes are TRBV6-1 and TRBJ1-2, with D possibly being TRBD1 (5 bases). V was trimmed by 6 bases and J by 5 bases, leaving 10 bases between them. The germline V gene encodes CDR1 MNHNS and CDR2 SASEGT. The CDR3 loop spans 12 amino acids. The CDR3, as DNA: TGTGCCAGCAGGCGGGGGTCTTATGGCTACACCTTC. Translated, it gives CASRRGSYGYTF.

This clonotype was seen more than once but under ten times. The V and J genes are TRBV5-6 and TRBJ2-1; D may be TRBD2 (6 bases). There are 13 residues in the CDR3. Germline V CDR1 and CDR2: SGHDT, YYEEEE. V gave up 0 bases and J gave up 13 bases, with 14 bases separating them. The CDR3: CASSLVDWGDQFF. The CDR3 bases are TGTGCCAGCAGCTTGGTTGATTGGGGGGACCAGTTCTTC.

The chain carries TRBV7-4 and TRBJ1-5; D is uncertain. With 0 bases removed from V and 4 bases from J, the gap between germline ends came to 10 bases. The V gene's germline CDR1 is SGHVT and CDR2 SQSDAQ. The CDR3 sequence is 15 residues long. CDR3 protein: CASSLASEQNQPQHF. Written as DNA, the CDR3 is TGTGCCAGCAGCTTAGCGTCGGAGCAGAATCAGCCCCAGCATTTT.

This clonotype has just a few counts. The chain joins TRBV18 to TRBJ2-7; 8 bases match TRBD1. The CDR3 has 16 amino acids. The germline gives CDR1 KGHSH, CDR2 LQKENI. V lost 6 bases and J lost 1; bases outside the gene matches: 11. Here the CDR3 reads CASSAQGAGYSYEQYF. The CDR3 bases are TGTGCCAGCTCGGCCCAGGGGGCCGGCTATTCCTACGAGCAGTACTTC.

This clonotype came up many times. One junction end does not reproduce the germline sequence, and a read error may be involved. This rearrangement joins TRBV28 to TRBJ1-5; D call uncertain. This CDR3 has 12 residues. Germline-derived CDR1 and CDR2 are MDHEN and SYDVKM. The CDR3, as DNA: TGTGCCACCAGTATTGGCAATCAGCCCCAGCATTTT. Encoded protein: CATSIGNQPQHF. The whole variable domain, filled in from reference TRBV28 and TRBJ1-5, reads DVKVTQSSRYLVKRTGEKVFLECVQDMDHENMFWYRQDPGLGLRLIYFSYDVKMKEKGDIPEGYSVSREKKERFSLILESASTNQTSMYLCATSIGNQPQHFGDGTRLSIL.

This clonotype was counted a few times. The CDR3 coding sequence is TGCAGTGTTTTCAGGTTTGGTAACGAGCAGTACTTC. Encoded protein: CSVFRFGNEQYF. This sequence joins TRBV20-1 and TRBJ2-7; D remains unclear. Per the germline V gene, CDR1 is DFQATT and CDR2 is SNEGSKA (reference sequence). The V end lost 7 bases, the J end lost 5 bases, and 15 bases lay between the germline ends. The CDR3 loop spans 12 amino acids.

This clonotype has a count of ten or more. CDR3 bases: TGCAGTGCCCGGCGGGGGGAGGGCCGCACAGATACGCAGTATTTT. This encodes CSARRGEGRTDTQYF. The V gene is TRBV20-1, the J gene TRBJ2-3, with 8 nucleotides matching TRBD2. Germline values: CDR1 DFQATT, CDR2 SNEGSKA (reference sequence). Unmatched junction bases numbered 9, after V lost 6 bases and J lost 1 base. CDR3 size: 15 residues.

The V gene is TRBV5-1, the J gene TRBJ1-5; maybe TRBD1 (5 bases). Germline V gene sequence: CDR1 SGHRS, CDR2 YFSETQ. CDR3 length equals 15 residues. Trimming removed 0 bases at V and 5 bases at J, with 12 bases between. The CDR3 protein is CASSLAPGNDQPQHF. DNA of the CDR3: TGCGCCAGCAGCTTGGCACCAGGGAACGATCAGCCCCAGCATTTT. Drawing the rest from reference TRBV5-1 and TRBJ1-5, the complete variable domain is KAGVTQTPRYLIKTRGQQVTLSCSPISGHRSVSWYQQTPGQGLQFLFEYFSETQRNKGNFPGRFSGRQFSNSRSEMNVSTLELGDSALYLCASSLAPGNDQPQHFGDGTRLSIL.

CDR3 in DNA: TGCGCCAGCAGCCAAATGGGGACAGGAGGTGAAAAACTGTTTTTT. Its protein product is CASSQMGTGGEKLFF. The V and J genes are TRBV4-1 and TRBJ1-4; 8 nucleotides align to TRBD1. The germline V gene has CDR1 MGHRA and CDR2 YSYEKL. V trimming: 2 bases; J trimming: 7 bases; junction bases outside the gene matches: 6. This CDR3 has 15 amino acids.

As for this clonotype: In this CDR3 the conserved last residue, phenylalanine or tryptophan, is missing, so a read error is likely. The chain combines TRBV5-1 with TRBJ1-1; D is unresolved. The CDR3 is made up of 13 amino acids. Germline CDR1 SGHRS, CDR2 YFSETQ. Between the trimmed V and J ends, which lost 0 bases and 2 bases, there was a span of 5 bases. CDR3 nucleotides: TGCGCCAGCAGCTTGGGGGCCAACACTGAAGCTTTCCTT. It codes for CASSLGANTEAFL.

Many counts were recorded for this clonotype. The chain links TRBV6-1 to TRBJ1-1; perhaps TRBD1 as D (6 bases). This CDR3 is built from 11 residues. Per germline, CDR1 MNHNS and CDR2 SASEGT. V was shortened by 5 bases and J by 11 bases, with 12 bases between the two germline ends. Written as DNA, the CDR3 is TGTGCCAGCAGTTCGGACAGTCGGGCTTTCTTT. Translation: CASSSDSRAFF.

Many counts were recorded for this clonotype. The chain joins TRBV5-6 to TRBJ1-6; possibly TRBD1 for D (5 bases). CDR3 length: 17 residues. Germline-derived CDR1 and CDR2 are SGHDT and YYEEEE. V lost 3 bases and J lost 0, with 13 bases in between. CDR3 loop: CASSWGSSSSYNSPLHF. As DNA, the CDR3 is TGTGCCAGCAGCTGGGGCAGTTCGAGCTCCTATAATTCACCCCTCCACTTT.

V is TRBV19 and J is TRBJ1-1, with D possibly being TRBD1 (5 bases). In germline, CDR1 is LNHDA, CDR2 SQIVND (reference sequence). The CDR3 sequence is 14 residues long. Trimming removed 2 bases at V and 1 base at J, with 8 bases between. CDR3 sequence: CASSIWGANTEAFF. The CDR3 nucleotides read TGTGCCAGTAGTATATGGGGCGCGAACACTGAAGCTTTCTTT.

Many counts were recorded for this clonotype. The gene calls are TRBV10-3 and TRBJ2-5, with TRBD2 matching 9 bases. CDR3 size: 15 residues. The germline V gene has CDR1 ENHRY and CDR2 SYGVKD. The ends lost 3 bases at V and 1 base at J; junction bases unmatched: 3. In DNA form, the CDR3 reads TGTGCCATCAGTGAAATAGCGGGGGCCCAAGAGACCCAGTACTTC. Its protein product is CAISEIAGAQETQYF.

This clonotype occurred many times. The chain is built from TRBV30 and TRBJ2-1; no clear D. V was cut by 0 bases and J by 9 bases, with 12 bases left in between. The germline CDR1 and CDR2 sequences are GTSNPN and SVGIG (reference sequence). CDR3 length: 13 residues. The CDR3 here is CAWSVRRDAEQFF. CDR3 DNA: TGTGCCTGGAGTGTAAGGAGAGATGCTGAGCAGTTCTTC.